These 7 T cell receptor beta chains came from one sample sequenced in a study of blood T cells in healthy people across ages. A second PCR, run for about 6 to 11 cycles, used a sample-barcoded 5' primer plus a J-beta primer mix. A single record per CDR3 protein comes from TCRdb applying MiXCR to the 5' RACE reads. This sample has 1.5 million to 2 million distinct CDR3 sequences; just under 50% occur once, and the top ten carry around 2.1%. Sequenced input: blood. All receptors come from a middle-aged woman in good health.

The chain links TRBV7-2 to TRBJ2-3; 9 nucleotides align to TRBD1. This CDR3 contains 16 residues. Germline trimming cut 2 bases from V and 3 bases from J; bases unmatched to any gene: 6. CDR1 is SGHTA and CDR2 is FQGNSA in the germline V gene. CDR3 sequence (DNA): TGTGCCAGCAGCTTAAACGGACAGGGGAGAACAGATACGCAGTATTTT. Protein product: CASSLNGQGRTDTQYF.

This clonotype has just a few counts. The J gene is TRBJ2-5, the V gene TRBV20-1; TRBD1 might be the D (5 bases). The V gene's germline CDR1 is DFQATT and CDR2 SNEGSKA (reference sequence). CDR3 length: 16 residues. V shed 5 bases and J shed 1 base, with 20 bases lying between them. The CDR3 here is CSAHRTVRESQETQYF. In DNA, the CDR3 is TGCAGTGCTCACAGGACGGTCAGAGAAAGCCAAGAGACCCAGTACTTC.

This clonotype has more than one count but fewer than ten. This rearrangement joins TRBV2 to TRBJ1-6, with a possible D match to TRBD1 (6 bases). CDR3 length equals 18 residues. Germline loops: CDR1 SNHLY, CDR2 FYNNEI. V lost 3 bases and J 0 bases, leaving 15 bases between the germline ends. This chain's CDR3 is CASSDTLTGSSYNSPLHF. CDR3 bases: TGTGCCAGCAGTGACACTCTTACAGGGAGCTCCTATAATTCACCCCTCCACTTT.

J is TRBJ2-7 and V is TRBV20-1; D is ambiguous. V was shortened by 1 base and J by 3 bases, with 10 bases between the two germline ends. This CDR3 has 13 residues. From germline, CDR1 is DFQATT and CDR2 SNEGSKA (reference sequence). This chain's CDR3 is CSARGLEHYEQYF. In DNA form, the CDR3 reads TGCAGTGCTAGAGGACTCGAGCACTACGAGCAGTACTTC.

This clonotype occurred a few times. The chain combines TRBV5-1 with TRBJ2-7, with 9 bases that match TRBD1. Looked up from germline, CDR1 is SGHRS and CDR2 is YFSETQ. The CDR3 has 14 residues. The J segment lost 3 bases and the V segment lost 4 bases, leaving 5 bases of the junction unmatched. This chain's CDR3 is CASSRDRAYYEQYF. CDR3 sequence (DNA): TGCGCCAGCAGCAGGGACAGGGCTTACTACGAGCAGTACTTC.

The chain employs TRBV20-1 and TRBJ2-1; D gene unclear. The V gene lost 4 bases and the J gene lost 5 bases, with 9 bases spanning the gap. From germline, CDR1 is DFQATT and CDR2 SNEGSKA (reference sequence). The CDR3 runs 12 residues. Here the CDR3 reads CSANEFDNEQFF. CDR3 bases: TGCAGTGCTAACGAGTTCGACAATGAGCAGTTCTTC.

The CDR3 nucleotides are TGTGCCAGCAGTTCCCCGACAGGGGGCGGGCCAGATACGCAGTATTTT. It encodes CASSSPTGGGPDTQYF. This chain connects TRBV12-3 or TRBV12-4 to TRBJ2-3; TRBD1 agrees at 10 bases. The CDR3 runs 16 residues. Trimming removed 4 bases from V and 4 bases from J; junction bases left unmatched: 8.